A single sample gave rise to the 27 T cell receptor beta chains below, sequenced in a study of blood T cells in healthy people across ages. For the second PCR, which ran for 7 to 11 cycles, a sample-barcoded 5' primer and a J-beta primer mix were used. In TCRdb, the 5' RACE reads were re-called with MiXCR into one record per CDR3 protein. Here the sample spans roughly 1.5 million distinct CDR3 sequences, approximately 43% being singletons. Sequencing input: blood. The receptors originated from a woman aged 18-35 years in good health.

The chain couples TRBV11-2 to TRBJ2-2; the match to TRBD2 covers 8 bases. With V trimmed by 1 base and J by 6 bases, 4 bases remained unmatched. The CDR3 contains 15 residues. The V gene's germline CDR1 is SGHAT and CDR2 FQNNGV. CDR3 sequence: CASSLVSGEAGELFF. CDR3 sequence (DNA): TGTGCCAGCAGCTTAGTTAGCGGGGAGGCCGGGGAGCTGTTTTTT.

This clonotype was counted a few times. The CDR3 here is CASGARLGYYEQFF. CDR3 coding DNA: TGTGCTAGTGGTGCCAGACTAGGTTACTATGAGCAGTTCTTC. The V and J genes are TRBV12-5 and TRBJ2-1, with a possible D match to TRBD2 (6 bases). Trimming removed 5 bases at V and 8 bases at J, with 16 bases between. From germline, CDR1 is LGHNT and CDR2 FRNRAP. The CDR3 runs 14 residues.

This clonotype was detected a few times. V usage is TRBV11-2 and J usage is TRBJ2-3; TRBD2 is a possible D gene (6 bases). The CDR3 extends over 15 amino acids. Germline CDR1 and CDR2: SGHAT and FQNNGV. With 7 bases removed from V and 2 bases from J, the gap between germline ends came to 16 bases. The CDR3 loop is CASTDSGFNTDTQYF. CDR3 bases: TGTGCCAGCACCGATAGCGGATTTAACACAGATACGCAGTATTTT.

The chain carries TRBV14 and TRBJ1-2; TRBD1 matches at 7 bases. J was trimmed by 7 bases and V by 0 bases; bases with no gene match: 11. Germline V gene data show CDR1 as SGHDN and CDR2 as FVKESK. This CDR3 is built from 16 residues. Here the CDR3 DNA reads TGTGCCAGCAGCCAAGAAGTAGCGGCAGGGGGTATTGGCTACACCTTC. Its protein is CASSQEVAAGGIGYTF.

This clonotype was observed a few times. This CDR3 reads CAISNKQGGRTYEQYF. CDR3 in DNA: TGTGCCATCAGTAACAAACAGGGGGGAAGGACCTACGAGCAGTACTTC. The rearrangement joins TRBV10-3 to TRBJ2-7; 8 positions match TRBD1. Germline V lookup: CDR1 ENHRY, CDR2 SYGVKD. V lost 5 bases and J lost 2; bases outside the gene matches: 11. The CDR3 totals 16 residues.

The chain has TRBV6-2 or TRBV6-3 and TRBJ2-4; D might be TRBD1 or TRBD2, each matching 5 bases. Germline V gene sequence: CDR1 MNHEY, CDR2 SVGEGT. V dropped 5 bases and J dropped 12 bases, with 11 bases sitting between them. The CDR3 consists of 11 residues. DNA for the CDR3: TGTGCCAGCAGTACTGGGACCTATCAGTACTTC. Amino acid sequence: CASSTGTYQYF.

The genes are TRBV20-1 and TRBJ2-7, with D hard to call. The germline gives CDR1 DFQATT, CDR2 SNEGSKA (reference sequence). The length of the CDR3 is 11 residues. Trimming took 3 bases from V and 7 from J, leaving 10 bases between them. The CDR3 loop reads CSASKLNEQYF. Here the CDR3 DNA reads TGCAGTGCTAGTAAGCTGAATGAGCAGTACTTC.

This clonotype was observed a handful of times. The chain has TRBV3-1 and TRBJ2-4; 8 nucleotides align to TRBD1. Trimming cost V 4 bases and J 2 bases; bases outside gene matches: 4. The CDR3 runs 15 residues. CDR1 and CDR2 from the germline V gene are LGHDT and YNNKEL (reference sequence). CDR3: CASSRRTGSKNIQYF. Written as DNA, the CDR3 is TGTGCCAGCAGCCGTCGGACAGGGTCCAAAAACATTCAGTACTTC.

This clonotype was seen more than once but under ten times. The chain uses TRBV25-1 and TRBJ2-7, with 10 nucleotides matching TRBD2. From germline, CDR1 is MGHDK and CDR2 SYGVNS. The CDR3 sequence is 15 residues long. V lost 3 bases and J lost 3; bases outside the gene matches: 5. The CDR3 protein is CASSDPSGRVYEQYF. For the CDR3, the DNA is TGTGCCAGCAGTGACCCTAGCGGGAGAGTCTACGAGCAGTACTTC.

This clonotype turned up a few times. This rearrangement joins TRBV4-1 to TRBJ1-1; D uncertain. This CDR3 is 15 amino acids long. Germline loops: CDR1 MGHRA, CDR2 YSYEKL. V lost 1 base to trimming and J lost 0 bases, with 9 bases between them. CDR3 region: CASSQGIGMNTEAFF. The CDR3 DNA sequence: TGCGCCAGCAGCCAAGGAATAGGGATGAACACTGAAGCTTTCTTT.

The CDR3 sequence: CSARDPLAWLVDTQYF. The CDR3 nucleotides are TGCAGTGCTAGAGATCCGCTAGCGTGGTTGGTAGATACGCAGTATTTT. The V call is TRBV20-1, the J call TRBJ2-3; D may be TRBD2 (6 bases). CDR1 is DFQATT, CDR2 SNEGSKA, per germline (reference sequence). The CDR3 is 16 residues long. V shed 0 bases and J shed 5 bases, with 18 bases lying between them.

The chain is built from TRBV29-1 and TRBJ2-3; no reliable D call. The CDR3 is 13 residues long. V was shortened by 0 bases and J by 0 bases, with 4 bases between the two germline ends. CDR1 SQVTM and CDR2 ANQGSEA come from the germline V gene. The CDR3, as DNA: TGCAGCGTTGAAGACAGGAGCACAGATACGCAGTATTTT. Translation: CSVEDRSTDTQYF.

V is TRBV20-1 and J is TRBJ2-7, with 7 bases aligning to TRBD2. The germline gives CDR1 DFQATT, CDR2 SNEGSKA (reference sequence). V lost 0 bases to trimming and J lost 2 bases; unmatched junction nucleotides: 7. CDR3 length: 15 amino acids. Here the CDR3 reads CSARDFSGKTYEQYF. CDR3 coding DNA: TGCAGTGCTAGAGATTTCAGCGGGAAGACCTACGAGCAGTACTTC.

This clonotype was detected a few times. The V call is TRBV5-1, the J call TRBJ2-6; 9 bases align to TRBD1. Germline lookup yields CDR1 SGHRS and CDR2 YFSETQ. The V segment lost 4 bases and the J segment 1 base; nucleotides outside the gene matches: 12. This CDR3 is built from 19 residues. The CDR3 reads CASSPNSGTGSSGANVLTF. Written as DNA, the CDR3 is TGCGCCAGCAGCCCCAACTCCGGGACAGGGTCTTCTGGGGCCAACGTCCTGACTTTC.

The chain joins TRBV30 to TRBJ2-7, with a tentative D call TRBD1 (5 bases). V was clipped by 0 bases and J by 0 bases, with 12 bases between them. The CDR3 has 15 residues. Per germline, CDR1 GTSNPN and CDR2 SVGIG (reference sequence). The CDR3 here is CAWSVRYRSSYEQYF. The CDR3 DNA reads TGTGCCTGGAGTGTACGCTACAGGAGCTCCTACGAGCAGTACTTC.

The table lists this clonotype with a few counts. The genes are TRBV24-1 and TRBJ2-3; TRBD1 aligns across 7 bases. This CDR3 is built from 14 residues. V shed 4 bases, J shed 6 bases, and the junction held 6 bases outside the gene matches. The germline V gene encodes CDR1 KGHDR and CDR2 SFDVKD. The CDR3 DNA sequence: TGTGCCACCAGTGACCTCGGGACAGAGGATACGCAGTATTTT. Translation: CATSDLGTEDTQYF.

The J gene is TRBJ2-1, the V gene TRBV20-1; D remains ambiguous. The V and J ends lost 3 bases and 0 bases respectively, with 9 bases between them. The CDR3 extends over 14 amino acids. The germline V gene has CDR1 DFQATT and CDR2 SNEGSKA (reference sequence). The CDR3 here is CSASWKDSYNEQFF. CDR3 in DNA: TGCAGTGCTAGTTGGAAAGACTCCTACAATGAGCAGTTCTTC.

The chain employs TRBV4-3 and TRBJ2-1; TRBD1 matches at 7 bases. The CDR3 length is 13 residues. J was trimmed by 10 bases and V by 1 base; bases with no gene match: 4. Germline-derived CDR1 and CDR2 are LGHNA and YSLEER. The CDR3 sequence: CASSQAGQYEQFF. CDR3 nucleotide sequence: TGCGCCAGCAGCCAAGCGGGACAGTACGAGCAGTTCTTC.

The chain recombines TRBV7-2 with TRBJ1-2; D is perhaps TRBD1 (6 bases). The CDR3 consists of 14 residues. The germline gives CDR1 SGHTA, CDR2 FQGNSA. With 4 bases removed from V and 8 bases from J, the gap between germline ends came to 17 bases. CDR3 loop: CASSSLRGPRGYTF. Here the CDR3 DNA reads TGTGCCAGCAGCTCTCTCAGGGGTCCTAGGGGCTACACCTTC.

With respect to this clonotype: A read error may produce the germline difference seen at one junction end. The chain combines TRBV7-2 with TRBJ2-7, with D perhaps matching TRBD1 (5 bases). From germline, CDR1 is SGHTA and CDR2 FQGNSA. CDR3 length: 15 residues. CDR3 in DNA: TGTGCCAGTAGCTTAGGGGCAGCGAACACCTACGAGCAGTACTTC. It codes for CASSLGAANTYEQYF.

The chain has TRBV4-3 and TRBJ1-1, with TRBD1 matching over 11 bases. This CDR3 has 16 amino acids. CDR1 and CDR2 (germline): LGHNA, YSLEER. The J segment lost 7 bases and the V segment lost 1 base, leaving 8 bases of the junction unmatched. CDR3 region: CASSQVMTGTGGEAFF. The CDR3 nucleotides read TGCGCCAGCAGCCAAGTAATGACCGGGACAGGGGGTGAAGCTTTCTTT.

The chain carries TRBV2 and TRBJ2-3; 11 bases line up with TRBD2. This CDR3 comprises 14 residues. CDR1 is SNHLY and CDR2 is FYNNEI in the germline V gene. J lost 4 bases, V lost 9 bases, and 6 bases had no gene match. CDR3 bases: TGTGCCAGAAGACTAGCGGGAATTCCAGATACGCAGTATTTT. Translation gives CARRLAGIPDTQYF.

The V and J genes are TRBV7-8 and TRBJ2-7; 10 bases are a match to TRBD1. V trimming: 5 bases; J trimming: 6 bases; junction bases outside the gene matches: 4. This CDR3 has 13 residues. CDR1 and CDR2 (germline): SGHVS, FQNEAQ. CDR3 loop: CASSLGQGFEQYF. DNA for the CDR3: TGTGCCAGCAGCCTGGGACAGGGGTTCGAGCAGTACTTC.

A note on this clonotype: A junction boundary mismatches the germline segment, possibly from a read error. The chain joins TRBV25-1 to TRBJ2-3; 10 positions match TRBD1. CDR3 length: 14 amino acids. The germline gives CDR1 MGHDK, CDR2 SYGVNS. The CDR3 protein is CASGDDRGHDTQYF. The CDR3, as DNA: TGTGCCAGCGGTGACGACAGGGGGCATGATACGCAGTATTTT.

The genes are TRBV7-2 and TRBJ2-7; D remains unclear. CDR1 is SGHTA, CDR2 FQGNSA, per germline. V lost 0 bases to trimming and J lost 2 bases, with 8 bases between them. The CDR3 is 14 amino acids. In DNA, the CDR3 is TGTGCCAGCAGCTTAGCGGTCAGTACCTACGAGCAGTACTTC. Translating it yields CASSLAVSTYEQYF.

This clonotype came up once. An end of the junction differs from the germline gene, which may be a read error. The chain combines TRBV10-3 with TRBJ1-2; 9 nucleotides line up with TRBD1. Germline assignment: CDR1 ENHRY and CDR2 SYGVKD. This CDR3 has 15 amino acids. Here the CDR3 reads CSIRTGALQGYGYTF. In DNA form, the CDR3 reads TGTTCCATCAGGACAGGGGCTCTCCAGGGCTATGGCTACACCTTC.

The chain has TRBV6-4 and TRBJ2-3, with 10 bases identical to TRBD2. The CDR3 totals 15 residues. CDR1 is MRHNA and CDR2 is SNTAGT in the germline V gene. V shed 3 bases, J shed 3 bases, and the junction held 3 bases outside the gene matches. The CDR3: CASSEVAGGTDTQYF. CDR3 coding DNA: TGTGCCAGCAGTGAGGTAGCGGGAGGAACAGATACGCAGTATTTT.